This is a list of T cell receptor beta chains from one sample in a study of cytomegalovirus exposure and HLA in healthy donors. Here immunoSEQ multiplex PCR was the method, and the copy in TCRdb shows in-frame clones only, minus some. The sample lists 85,000 to 130,000 clones; about 70% were seen once. The source material was PBMCs. The receptor source for this set is a woman aged 50 to 60 in good health and CMV-seropositive. CDR3s include the opening cysteine and the closing phenylalanine or tryptophan. A D gene is named only where the DNA matches it firmly. Where a row states a size, it is once, few, many or the class of an expanded clone; other rows omit it.

V gene: TRBV28
J gene: TRBJ2-7
D gene: .
clone size: .
CDR3 protein: CASSPVIYEQYF
CDR3 DNA: TGTGCCAGCAGTCCCGTTATTTACGAGCAGTACTTC

V gene: TRBV5-1
J gene: TRBJ2-2
D gene: TRBD2
clone size: few
CDR3 protein: CASSDPGLANTGELFF
CDR3 DNA: TGCGCCAGCAGCGATCCGGGACTAGCGAACACCGGGGAGCTGTTTTTT

V gene: TRBV14
J gene: TRBJ1-1
D gene: TRBD1
clone size: .
CDR3 protein: CASSQERPGQGAYTEAFF
CDR3 DNA: TGTGCCAGCAGCCAAGAGCGCCCGGGACAGGGGGCGTACACTGAAGCTTTCTTT

V gene: TRBV18
J gene: TRBJ1-5
D gene: .
clone size: .
CDR3 protein: CASSLDSQPQPQHF
CDR3 DNA: TGTGCCAGCTCATTGGACAGCCAGCCTCAGCCCCAGCATTTT

V gene: TRBV28
J gene: TRBJ2-1
D gene: .
clone size: .
CDR3 protein: CASRAQGGNEQFF
CDR3 DNA: TGTGCCAGCAGGGCACAGGGCGGCAATGAGCAGTTCTTC

V gene: TRBV18
J gene: TRBJ2-2
D gene: .
clone size: .
CDR3 protein: CASSPARQLISTGELFF
CDR3 DNA: TGTGCCAGCTCACCGGCGCGGCAGCTTATTTCCACCGGGGAGCTGTTTTTT

V gene: TRBV2
J gene: TRBJ2-1
D gene: .
clone size: .
CDR3 protein: CASRYSGNNEQFF
CDR3 DNA: TGTGCCAGCAGATATTCGGGGAACAATGAGCAGTTCTTC

V gene: TRBV7-6
J gene: TRBJ1-3
D gene: TRBD1
clone size: .
CDR3 protein: CASSQGLQGLGTGNTIYF
CDR3 DNA: TGTGCCAGCAGCCAAGGATTACAGGGGTTAGGGACTGGAAACACCATATATTTT

V gene: TRBV7-9
J gene: TRBJ1-3
D gene: .
clone size: few
CDR3 protein: CASSPQGSGNTIYF
CDR3 DNA: TGTGCCAGCAGCCCCCAGGGTTCTGGAAACACCATATATTTT

V gene: TRBV2
J gene: TRBJ2-7
D gene: TRBD1
clone size: once
CDR3 protein: CASSVMTGATYEQYF
CDR3 DNA: TGTGCCAGCAGTGTAATGACAGGGGCGACCTACGAGCAGTACTTC

V gene: TRBV28
J gene: TRBJ1-5
D gene: TRBD1
clone size: .
CDR3 protein: CASSLRGQGAYQPQHF
CDR3 DNA: TGTGCCAGCAGTTTAAGGGGACAGGGGGCTTATCAGCCCCAGCATTTT

V gene: TRBV5-4
J gene: TRBJ2-7
D gene: TRBD1
clone size: .
CDR3 protein: CASSKDRLDEQYF
CDR3 DNA: TGTGCCAGCAGCAAGGACAGGCTCGACGAGCAGTACTTC

V gene: TRBV7-3
J gene: TRBJ2-1
D gene: TRBD2
clone size: once
CDR3 protein: CASSLEASGAGIYEQFF
CDR3 DNA: TGTGCCAGCAGCTTAGAGGCGAGCGGGGCGGGGATCTATGAGCAGTTCTTC

V gene: TRBV4-3
J gene: TRBJ1-6
D gene: .
clone size: .
CDR3 protein: CASSEQSSYNSPLHF
CDR3 DNA: TGCGCCAGCAGCGAACAGAGCTCCTATAATTCACCCCTCCACTTT

V gene: TRBV7-9
J gene: TRBJ1-1
D gene: TRBD1
clone size: .
CDR3 protein: CASSLGIPGQGARAEAFF
CDR3 DNA: TGTGCCAGCAGCTTAGGCATACCGGGACAGGGGGCGCGGGCGGAAGCTTTCTTT

V gene: TRBV7-8
J gene: TRBJ1-2
D gene: TRBD1
clone size: .
CDR3 protein: CALGTGDYGYTF
CDR3 DNA: TGTGCCCTAGGGACAGGGGACTATGGCTACACCTTC

V gene: TRBV7-9
J gene: TRBJ1-6
D gene: .
clone size: .
CDR3 protein: CASTTHRQSSYNSPLHF
CDR3 DNA: TGTGCCAGCACCACACATCGACAGAGCTCCTATAATTCACCCCTCCACTTT

V gene: TRBV30
J gene: TRBJ1-5
D gene: TRBD1
clone size: .
CDR3 protein: CAWSADRDALSLRPQHF
CDR3 DNA: TGTGCCTGGAGTGCCGACAGGGATGCCCTCAGCCTTAGGCCCCAGCATTTT

V gene: TRBV7-2
J gene: TRBJ2-1
D gene: TRBD2
clone size: .
CDR3 protein: CASSFPSGGALAEQFF
CDR3 DNA: TGTGCCAGCAGCTTTCCTAGCGGGGGGGCCCTGGCTGAGCAGTTCTTC

V gene: TRBV6-6
J gene: TRBJ2-7
D gene: .
clone size: .
CDR3 protein: CASSSNSYEQYF
CDR3 DNA: TGTGCCAGCAGTTCAAACTCCTACGAGCAGTACTTC

V gene: TRBV15
J gene: TRBJ2-7
D gene: TRBD1
clone size: .
CDR3 protein: CATSRDQRRDRDYEQYF
CDR3 DNA: TGTGCCACCAGCAGAGACCAGAGGAGGGACAGGGACTACGAGCAGTACTTC

V gene: TRBV27
J gene: TRBJ2-6
D gene: .
clone size: few
CDR3 protein: CASSRGNSGANVLTF
CDR3 DNA: TGTGCCAGCAGTCGGGGAAATTCTGGGGCCAACGTCCTGACTTTC

V gene: TRBV9
J gene: TRBJ2-1
D gene: .
clone size: .
CDR3 protein: CASSVATGRGNEQFF
CDR3 DNA: TGTGCCAGCAGCGTAGCTACAGGGCGCGGCAATGAGCAGTTCTTC

V gene: TRBV9
J gene: TRBJ2-3
D gene: TRBD2
clone size: .
CDR3 protein: CASSGTSGGGDTQYF
CDR3 DNA: TGTGCCAGCAGCGGGACTAGCGGGGGGGGAGATACGCAGTATTTT

V gene: TRBV7-2
J gene: TRBJ1-2
D gene: .
clone size: few
CDR3 protein: CASSGGQVNYGYTF
CDR3 DNA: TGTGCCAGCAGCGGGGGCCAGGTCAACTATGGCTACACCTTC

V gene: TRBV5-1
J gene: TRBJ2-7
D gene: TRBD1
clone size: .
CDR3 protein: CASTAWDSNPYEQYF
CDR3 DNA: TGCGCCAGCACCGCCTGGGACAGCAATCCCTACGAGCAGTACTTC

V gene: TRBV28
J gene: TRBJ2-7
D gene: TRBD1
clone size: .
CDR3 protein: CASSRGPGQGAREQYF
CDR3 DNA: TGTGCCAGCAGCCGAGGCCCGGGACAGGGGGCAAGGGAGCAGTACTTC

V gene: TRBV11-3
J gene: TRBJ1-4
D gene: .
clone size: .
CDR3 protein: CASSDLVQGATNEKLFF
CDR3 DNA: TGTGCCAGCAGCGACCTCGTACAGGGTGCAACTAATGAAAAACTGTTTTTT

V gene: TRBV2
J gene: TRBJ1-5
D gene: .
clone size: .
CDR3 protein: CASTNTGWQPQHF
CDR3 DNA: TGTGCCAGCACCAATACAGGGTGGCAGCCCCAGCATTTT

V gene: TRBV2
J gene: TRBJ1-2
D gene: TRBD1
clone size: .
CDR3 protein: CASIQTGVGYGYTF
CDR3 DNA: TGTGCCAGCATCCAGACAGGGGTCGGCTATGGCTACACCTTC

V gene: TRBV6-5
J gene: TRBJ2-1
D gene: .
clone size: .
CDR3 protein: CASRPQQTPYNEQFF
CDR3 DNA: TGTGCCAGCAGGCCACAACAGACCCCCTACAATGAGCAGTTCTTC

V gene: TRBV10-2
J gene: TRBJ1-1
D gene: .
clone size: .
CDR3 protein: CASRHADTEAFF
CDR3 DNA: TGCGCCAGCCGCCACGCGGACACTGAAGCTTTCTTT

V gene: TRBV28
J gene: TRBJ2-7
D gene: .
clone size: .
CDR3 protein: CASSQVSAGTTYEQYF
CDR3 DNA: TGTGCCAGCAGTCAAGTGTCGGCGGGGACCACCTACGAGCAGTACTTC

V gene: TRBV7-8
J gene: TRBJ2-7
D gene: .
clone size: .
CDR3 protein: CASSSGGVFTRIGSYEQYF
CDR3 DNA: TGTGCCAGCAGCTCAGGAGGAGTTTTTACTCGCATAGGCTCCTACGAGCAGTACTTC

V gene: TRBV9
J gene: TRBJ1-1
D gene: .
clone size: .
CDR3 protein: CASSDIGREFSEAFF
CDR3 DNA: TGTGCCAGCAGCGACATAGGCAGGGAATTTTCTGAAGCTTTCTTT

V gene: TRBV27
J gene: TRBJ2-7
D gene: .
clone size: many
CDR3 protein: CASRSLSFYEQYF
CDR3 DNA: TGTGCCAGCAGAAGCCTGAGTTTCTACGAGCAGTACTTC

V gene: TRBV28
J gene: TRBJ2-3
D gene: TRBD1
clone size: .
CDR3 protein: CASSLRGQTDTQYF
CDR3 DNA: TGTGCCAGCAGTTTGAGGGGGCAGACAGATACGCAGTATTTT

V gene: TRBV5-8
J gene: TRBJ1-1
D gene: TRBD1
clone size: few
CDR3 protein: CASSFDRGTEAFF
CDR3 DNA: TGTGCCAGCAGCTTCGACAGGGGAACTGAAGCTTTCTTT

V gene: TRBV6-1
J gene: TRBJ2-7
D gene: TRBD1
clone size: few
CDR3 protein: CASSLDRVVVEQYF
CDR3 DNA: TGTGCCAGCAGCTTAGACAGGGTGGTTGTCGAGCAGTACTTC

V gene: TRBV9
J gene: TRBJ2-7
D gene: TRBD1
clone size: .
CDR3 protein: CASSVDRGSYEQYF
CDR3 DNA: TGTGCCAGCAGCGTAGACAGGGGATCCTACGAGCAGTACTTC

V gene: TRBV5-4
J gene: TRBJ1-4
D gene: TRBD1
clone size: .
CDR3 protein: CASSLGQGGGRVELFF
CDR3 DNA: TGTGCCAGCAGCTTGGGACAGGGCGGTGGTAGAGTGGAACTGTTTTTT

V gene: TRBV9
J gene: TRBJ2-1
D gene: TRBD2
clone size: .
CDR3 protein: CASSAHLGGGSRNEQFF
CDR3 DNA: TGTGCCAGCAGCGCACACCTTGGCGGGGGGTCCCGCAATGAGCAGTTCTTC

V gene: TRBV7-9
J gene: TRBJ1-2
D gene: .
clone size: once
CDR3 protein: CASSLSNYGYTF
CDR3 DNA: TGTGCCAGCAGCCTATCCAACTATGGCTACACCTTC

V gene: TRBV7-2
J gene: TRBJ2-1
D gene: .
clone size: .
CDR3 protein: CASSLDSRTTEKFF
CDR3 DNA: TGTGCCAGCAGCTTAGATTCACGCACCACTGAGAAGTTCTTC

V gene: TRBV7-9
J gene: TRBJ2-7
D gene: .
clone size: .
CDR3 protein: CSSSTGWGDEQYF
CDR3 DNA: TGTTCCAGCAGCACCGGGTGGGGGGACGAGCAGTACTTC

V gene: TRBV19
J gene: TRBJ1-2
D gene: .
clone size: .
CDR3 protein: CATTTGLLSYYGYTF
CDR3 DNA: TGTGCCACCACGACAGGCCTTCTTTCTTACTATGGCTACACCTTC

V gene: TRBV18
J gene: TRBJ2-2
D gene: .
clone size: .
CDR3 protein: CASSPKEGNTGELFF
CDR3 DNA: TGTGCCAGCTCCCCGAAGGAGGGGAACACCGGGGAGCTGTTTTTT